The 15 T cell receptor beta chains below all came from one sample that was sequenced in a study of shared clonotypes between healthy human individuals. Produced via immunoSEQ multiplex PCR; TCRdb's table is partial and in-frame only. Of around 2,000,000 clones listed, about 95% are singletons. Terminally differentiated effector memory CD45RA+ cells were excluded from the naive CD8 cells, which were CD45RO-negative and positively selected for CCR7. Sequenced: naive CD8+ T cells sorted from blood. The receptors derive from a man aged 18 to 30 in good health.

The rearrangement uses TRBV9 and TRBJ2-1, with a weak D call TRBD2 (5 bases). The CDR3 runs to 14 residues. The V end was cut by 0 bases, the J end by 4 bases, with 8 bases between. Germline V lookup: CDR1 SGDLS, CDR2 YYNGEE. This CDR3 reads CASSVASGYNEQFF. The CDR3 nucleotides read TGTGCCAGCAGCGTAGCCAGCGGATACAATGAGCAGTTCTTC.

The chain couples TRBV5-4 to TRBJ2-2, with D possibly TRBD1 on 6 matching bases. The CDR3 covers 15 residues. Trimming left V 2 bases short and J 4 bases short, with 12 bases between. Per germline, CDR1 SGHNT and CDR2 YYREEE (reference sequence). The DNA for the CDR3 is TGTGCCAGCAGCTTTGACAGGACCACCACCGGGGAGCTGTTTTTT. Translation: CASSFDRTTTGELFF. The full variable domain, rest sourced from reference TRBV5-4 and TRBJ2-2, is ETGVTQSPTHLIKTRGQQVTLRCSSQSGHNTVSWYQQALGQGPQFIFQYYREEENGRGNFPPRFSGLQFPNYSSELNVNALELDDSALYLCASSFDRTTTGELFFGEGSRLTVL.

Regarding this clone: Other DNA sequences of this sample code for an identical CDR3. The genes are TRBV27 and TRBJ2-1; TRBD2 matches at 9 bases. Germline CDR1 is MNHEY and CDR2 is SMNVEV (reference sequence). Germline trimming cut 8 bases from V and 3 bases from J; bases unmatched to any gene: 2. The CDR3 length is 13 residues. DNA for the CDR3: TGTGCCAGCGCGGGGGGGGGCTACAATGAGCAGTTCTTC. It codes for CASAGGGYNEQFF.

This chain uses TRBV7-8 with TRBJ2-7, with D possibly TRBD2 on 5 matching bases. The CDR3 totals 17 residues. V was clipped by 2 bases and J by 2 bases, with 19 bases between them. The germline V gene encodes CDR1 SGHVS and CDR2 FQNEAQ. The CDR3 loop is CASSLPKDSLPTYEQYF. The CDR3 bases are TGTGCCAGCAGCTTACCGAAGGACTCTCTCCCCACCTACGAGCAGTACTTC.

The rearrangement links TRBV5-1 to TRBJ2-1; perhaps D is TRBD1 or TRBD2 (6 bases each). Germline V lookup: CDR1 SGHRS, CDR2 YFSETQ. This CDR3 contains 15 residues. V was cut by 1 base and J by 6 bases, with 14 bases left in between. Written as DNA, the CDR3 is TGCGCCAGCAGCTTGATCGGGGGCGCCTCCAATGAGCAGTTCTTC. It encodes CASSLIGGASNEQFF. The full variable domain, rest sourced from reference TRBV5-1 and TRBJ2-1, is KAGVTQTPRYLIKTRGQQVTLSCSPISGHRSVSWYQQTPGQGLQFLFEYFSETQRNKGNFPGRFSGRQFSNSRSEMNVSTLELGDSALYLCASSLIGGASNEQFFGPGTRLTVL.

The chain recombines TRBV5-1 with TRBJ2-3; 12 positions match TRBD2. Germline V gene data show CDR1 as SGHRS and CDR2 as YFSETQ. The junction had 6 bases not matched to a gene; V was cut back by 4 bases and J by 0 bases. CDR3 length: 17 amino acids. This chain's CDR3 is CASSPRLAGVSTDTQYF. CDR3 coding DNA: TGCGCCAGCAGCCCCAGACTAGCGGGAGTTAGCACAGATACGCAGTATTTT.

V is TRBV27 and J is TRBJ2-1, with 8 bases fitting TRBD2. V lost 1 base to trimming and J lost 5 bases; unmatched junction nucleotides: 10. The length of the CDR3 is 17 residues. Per germline, CDR1 MNHEY and CDR2 SMNVEV (reference sequence). CDR3 in DNA: TGTGCCAGCAGTTTATTACAAAAGCGGGAGAAAAACAATGAGCAGTTCTTC. The encoded protein is CASSLLQKREKNNEQFF.

This rearrangement joins TRBV5-6 to TRBJ1-2; D is unresolved. Germline CDR1 reads SGHDT; CDR2 reads YYEEEE. V lost 4 bases and J lost 8, with 9 bases in between. The CDR3 contains 11 residues. CDR3 residues: CASSTSRGYTF. CDR3 coding DNA: TGTGCCAGCAGCACTTCCCGCGGCTACACCTTC.

This clone was seen only once. Other DNA sequences in this specimen translate into the identical CDR3. This chain connects TRBV27 to TRBJ2-7, with TRBD1 identical over 7 bases. V shed 3 bases and J 4 bases; nucleotides not matched to a gene: 3. This CDR3 has 13 residues. The germline V gene has CDR1 MNHEY and CDR2 SMNVEV (reference sequence). DNA of the CDR3: TGTGCCAGCAGTTTGACAGGGATTTACGAGCAGTACTTC. Its translation: CASSLTGIYEQYF.

This chain connects TRBV7-8 to TRBJ1-1, with 7 bases fitting TRBD1. The CDR3 is 14 amino acids. CDR1 and CDR2 from the germline V gene are SGHVS and FQNEAQ. The ends lost 1 base at V and 7 bases at J; junction bases unmatched: 6. CDR3 protein: CASSLGPGQLEAFF. CDR3 sequence (DNA): TGTGCCAGCAGCTTAGGCCCGGGACAGCTTGAAGCTTTCTTT.

The rearrangement uses TRBV5-1 and TRBJ2-1; TRBD2 matches at 10 bases. This CDR3 is 17 amino acids long. CDR1 and CDR2 (germline): SGHRS, YFSETQ. Trimming at V came to 4 bases and at J to 1 base, leaving 8 bases not matched to a gene. The CDR3 DNA reads as TGCGCCAGCAGCCCGGGACTAGCGTTGGGGTCCTACAATGAGCAGTTCTTC. Protein sequence: CASSPGLALGSYNEQFF.

This sequence joins TRBV6-5 and TRBJ2-7; no firm D call. The CDR3 covers 15 residues. Germline V lookup: CDR1 MNHEY, CDR2 SVGAGI. V dropped 0 bases and J dropped 3 bases, with 12 bases sitting between them. CDR3 DNA: TGTGCCAGCAGTTACTCGGAGTACGGCTTCTACGAGCAGTACTTC. This translates into CASSYSEYGFYEQYF.

The chain carries TRBV27 and TRBJ2-1; 8 nucleotides align to TRBD2. Germline V lookup: CDR1 MNHEY, CDR2 SMNVEV (reference sequence). V shed 8 bases, J shed 3 bases, and the junction held 3 bases outside the gene matches. CDR3 length equals 13 residues. The CDR3 coding sequence is TGTGCCAGCCGGGAGGGCCACTACAATGAGCAGTTCTTC. Residues: CASREGHYNEQFF.

This sequence joins TRBV5-5 and TRBJ2-7, with D perhaps TRBD2 (5 bases). In germline, CDR1 is SGHKS, CDR2 YYEKEE (reference sequence). This CDR3 contains 16 residues. Trimming pared 3 bases from V and 5 bases from J, leaving 21 bases between. CDR3 sequence reads: CASSWDGLPSYDEQYF. The CDR3, as DNA: TGTGCCAGCAGCTGGGATGGACTGCCATCCTACGACGAGCAGTACTTC.

V usage is TRBV25-1 and J usage is TRBJ1-1; D unclear. The germline CDR1 and CDR2 sequences are MGHDK and SYGVNS. CDR3 length: 15 amino acids. V was clipped by 1 base and J by 0 bases, with 9 bases between them. CDR3 in amino acids: CASSESRGLNTEAFF. The CDR3 DNA reads as TGTGCCAGCAGTGAATCGCGCGGATTGAACACTGAAGCTTTCTTT. Together with reference TRBV25-1 and TRBJ1-1, the CDR3 gives the full variable domain: EADIYQTPRYLVIGTGKKITLECSQTMGHDKMYWYQQDPGMELHLIHYSYGVNSTEKGDLSSESTVSRIRTEHFPLTLESARPSHTSQYLCASSESRGLNTEAFFGQGTRLTVV.